One and the same sample provided the 16 T cell receptor beta chains below, sequenced in a study of CD8 T cells in ankylosing spondylitis. From the 5' RACE reads, TCRdb called clonotypes with MiXCR, one entry per CDR3 protein. This table holds about 150,000 distinct CDR3 sequences, around 45% found once. The sample comprised synovial fluid, either unsorted or a sorted T cell fraction (not recorded which). The receptors here all came from a male donor with ankylosing spondylitis.

This CDR3 reads CASNLLFETGELFF. CDR3 bases: TGTGCCAGCAATCTACTTTTTGAGACCGGGGAGCTGTTTTTT. This chain links TRBV6-2 or TRBV6-3 with TRBJ2-2; D gene uncertain. Germline V gene lookup returns CDR1 MNHEY and CDR2 SVGEGT. Trimming stripped 7 bases from V and 5 bases from J, with 14 bases between. The CDR3 extends over 14 amino acids.

This clonotype was detected many times. The chain has TRBV6-2 or TRBV6-3 and TRBJ2-1, with TRBD2 matching 10 bases. Germline lookup yields CDR1 MNHEY and CDR2 SVGEGT. Trimming removed 4 bases from V and 9 bases from J; junction bases left unmatched: 9. The CDR3 spans 15 residues. CDR3 DNA: TGTGCCAGCAGTTTGCCAGCGGGAGGGTTTTTTGAGCAGTTCTTC. Translated: CASSLPAGGFFEQFF.

The table lists this clonotype with a few counts. The junction differs from germline at one of its ends, possibly a read error. The chain employs TRBV2 and TRBJ1-1; D is uncertain. The CDR3 has 12 residues. In germline, CDR1 is SNHLY, CDR2 FYNNEI. The CDR3 DNA sequence: TGTGCCAGCAGTGTACTGAAGACTGAAGCTTTCTTT. Translated, it gives CASSVLKTEAFF.

V and J are TRBV20-1 and TRBJ2-5, with 11 bases identical to TRBD2. Germline lookup yields CDR1 DFQATT and CDR2 SNEGSKA (reference sequence). The CDR3 is 14 residues long. The CDR3 sequence is CTRGSGGAEETQYF. The CDR3 bases are TGCACCCGGGGTAGCGGGGGGGCCGAAGAGACCCAGTACTTC.

The sample holds a few counts of this clonotype. The chain is built from TRBV4-2 and TRBJ2-7, with unresolved D. The CDR3 spans 16 residues. The V gene's germline CDR1 is LGHNA and CDR2 YNFKEQ. V lost 0 bases to trimming and J lost 4 bases, with 16 bases between them. The CDR3 is CASSQDRATPFYEQYF. DNA for the CDR3: TGTGCCAGCAGCCAAGATCGCGCTACCCCCTTTTACGAGCAGTACTTC.

This chain uses TRBV10-3 with TRBJ2-7; TRBD1 might be the D (6 bases). The CDR3 has 15 residues. V was shortened by 2 bases and J by 1 base, with 12 bases between the two germline ends. Germline values: CDR1 ENHRY, CDR2 SYGVKD. CDR3 loop: CAISERQTGSYEQYF. The CDR3 DNA reads as TGTGCCATCAGTGAGAGACAGACAGGATCCTACGAGCAGTACTTC.

The chain employs TRBV29-1 and TRBJ2-5; no clear D gene. The CDR3 runs 13 residues. Germline CDR1 SQVTM, CDR2 ANQGSEA. Trimming took off 5 bases at V and 2 bases at J, with 12 bases between the two ends. The DNA of the CDR3 is TGCAGCGTTCCCAACTGGAAACAAGAGACCCAGTACTTC. Translating gives CSVPNWKQETQYF. Using reference TRBV29-1 and TRBJ2-5 for the parts outside the CDR3, the full variable domain is SAVISQKPSRDICQRGTSLTIQCQVDSQVTMMFWYRQQPGQSLTLIATANQGSEATYESGFVIDKFPISRPNLTFSTLTVSNMSPEDSSIYLCSVPNWKQETQYFGPGTRLLVL.

The chain joins TRBV15 to TRBJ2-7; a possible D gene is TRBD1 (6 bases). Germline loops: CDR1 LNHNV, CDR2 YYDKDF (reference sequence). The germline V and J ends were trimmed by 0 bases and 2 bases, with 17 bases remaining between them. The CDR3 sequence is 17 residues long. CDR3: CATSRDSPDRSPYEQYF. The CDR3 coding sequence is TGTGCCACCAGCAGAGACTCTCCCGACAGGTCCCCCTACGAGCAGTACTTC.

The CDR3 here is CASSSLAGGYNQPQHF. The CDR3 coding sequence is TGTGCCAGCTCTTCTCTCGCGGGAGGGTACAATCAGCCCCAGCATTTT. This chain links TRBV18 with TRBJ1-5; D uncertain. V was trimmed by 6 bases and J by 3 bases, leaving 18 bases between them. The CDR3 contains 16 residues. Germline values: CDR1 KGHSH, CDR2 LQKENI. Together with reference TRBV18 and TRBJ1-5, the CDR3 gives the full variable domain: NAGVMQNPRHLVRRRGQEARLRCSPMKGHSHVYWYRQLPEEGLKFMVYLQKENIIDESGMPKERFSAEFPKEGPSILRIQQVVRGDSAAYFCASSSLAGGYNQPQHFGDGTRLSIL.

The V call is TRBV5-1, the J call TRBJ1-1; D gene unclear. Germline assignment: CDR1 SGHRS and CDR2 YFSETQ. The length of the CDR3 is 14 residues. The ends were cut back, 4 bases at V and 5 bases at J, with 15 bases in the middle. As DNA, the CDR3 is TGCGCCAGCAGCCATGGGAGTCCCGGTACTGAAGCTTTCTTT. This codes for CASSHGSPGTEAFF.

The genes are TRBV5-4 and TRBJ2-1; 11 bases are a match to TRBD2. The length of the CDR3 is 17 residues. The ends lost 0 bases at V and 8 bases at J; junction bases unmatched: 10. Per germline, CDR1 SGHNT and CDR2 YYREEE (reference sequence). CDR3 sequence reads: CASSLEFLAGGFDEQFF. CDR3 sequence (DNA): TGTGCCAGCAGCTTGGAGTTTCTAGCGGGAGGCTTCGATGAGCAGTTCTTC. The full variable domain, rest sourced from reference TRBV5-4 and TRBJ2-1, is ETGVTQSPTHLIKTRGQQVTLRCSSQSGHNTVSWYQQALGQGPQFIFQYYREEENGRGNFPPRFSGLQFPNYSSELNVNALELDDSALYLCASSLEFLAGGFDEQFFGPGTRLTVL.

This clonotype was detected only a few times. The chain joins TRBV4-1 to TRBJ1-2, with 8 bases that match TRBD1. Germline CDR1 MGHRA, CDR2 YSYEKL. Trimming cost V 3 bases and J 5 bases; bases outside gene matches: 8. The CDR3 runs to 15 residues. The CDR3 is CASSHIGQGFYGYTF. CDR3 nucleotide sequence: TGCGCCAGCAGCCATATTGGACAGGGATTTTATGGCTACACCTTC.

This clonotype appeared a single time. This chain connects TRBV7-6 to TRBJ1-3, with TRBD1 matching 8 bases. Per germline, CDR1 SGHVS and CDR2 FNYEAQ. The CDR3 sequence is 16 residues long. Trimming cost V 5 bases and J 0 bases; bases outside gene matches: 6. The CDR3 DNA sequence: TGTGCCAGCAGCCCCACCACAGGGGGCTCTGGAAACACCATATATTTT. Its protein is CASSPTTGGSGNTIYF.

In DNA, the CDR3 is TGTGCCACCAGCAGAGTCGGACAGGGGGCGCATTTTTTTGGGGCCAACGTCCTGACTTTC. This codes for CATSRVGQGAHFFGANVLTF. This sequence joins TRBV15 and TRBJ2-6, with TRBD1 matching over 11 bases. The V segment lost 1 base and the J segment 3 bases; nucleotides outside the gene matches: 11. Per germline, CDR1 LNHNV and CDR2 YYDKDF (reference sequence). The CDR3 spans 20 residues. Using reference TRBV15 and TRBJ2-6 for the parts outside the CDR3, the full variable domain is DAMVIQNPRYQVTQFGKPVTLSCSQTLNHNVMYWYQQKSSQAPKLLFHYYDKDFNNEADTPDNFQSRRPNTSFCFLDIRSPGLGDTAMYLCATSRVGQGAHFFGANVLTFGAGSRLTVL.

J is TRBJ2-2 and V is TRBV6-4; D gene unclear. The V end lost 5 bases, the J end lost 3 bases, and 7 bases lay between the germline ends. The CDR3 is 13 residues long. Germline values: CDR1 MRHNA, CDR2 SNTAGT. The CDR3 DNA follows: TGTGCCAGCAGTTCCGGAGACACCGGGGAGCTGTTTTTT. Protein sequence: CASSSGDTGELFF.

This clonotype occurred a few times. CDR3 protein: CASSEEWASGGDDTQYF. For the CDR3, the DNA is TGTGCCAGCAGTGAAGAATGGGCTAGCGGGGGGGATGATACGCAGTATTTT. The chain recombines TRBV6-1 with TRBJ2-3; 12 bases line up with TRBD2. J lost 6 bases, V lost 1 base, and 8 bases had no gene match. This CDR3 has 17 residues. Germline assignment: CDR1 MNHNS and CDR2 SASEGT.